Described below is a single TCR beta chain sequence and its context. Profiling relied on immunoSEQ multiplex PCR, and the TCRdb table lists in-frame clones only, not all of them. This repertoire shows tens of thousands of clones, around nine tenths found once; its top ten account for 1.6%. These data belong to a study of control samples from healthy donors and cancer patients. The CDR3 has 13 amino acids. Per the germline V gene, CDR1 is KGHDR and CDR2 is SFDVKD. V lost 5 bases, J lost 2 bases, and 9 bases lay in between. The source material was PBMCs. The chain carries TRBV24-1 and TRBJ2-7; D uncertain. This receptor was obtained from a woman between 40 and 50 years old with lung cancer. CDR3 sequence (DNA): TGTGCCACCAGTGGACCCAATCCCTACGAGCAGTACTTC. Translating it yields CATSGPNPYEQYF.